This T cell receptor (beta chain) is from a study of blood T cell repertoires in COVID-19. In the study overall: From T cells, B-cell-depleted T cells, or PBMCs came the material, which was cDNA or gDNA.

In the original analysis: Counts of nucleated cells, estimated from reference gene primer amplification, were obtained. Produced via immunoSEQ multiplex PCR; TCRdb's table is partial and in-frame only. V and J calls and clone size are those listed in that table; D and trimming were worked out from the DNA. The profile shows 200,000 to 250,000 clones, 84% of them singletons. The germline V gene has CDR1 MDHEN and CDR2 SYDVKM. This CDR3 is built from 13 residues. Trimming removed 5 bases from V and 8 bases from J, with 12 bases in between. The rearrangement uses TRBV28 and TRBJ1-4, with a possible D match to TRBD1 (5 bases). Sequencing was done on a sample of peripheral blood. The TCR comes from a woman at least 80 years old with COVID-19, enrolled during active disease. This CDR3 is CASSGAPWEKLFF. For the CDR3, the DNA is TGTGCCAGCAGTGGGGCACCATGGGAAAAACTGTTTTTT.